Shown below are 30 T cell receptor beta chains from a single sample sequenced in a study of blood T cells in healthy people across ages. Together with a sample-barcoded 5' primer, a J-beta primer mix was included in a second PCR lasting roughly 7 to 11 cycles. MiXCR was run by TCRdb on the 5' RACE reads, yielding one entry per CDR3 protein. The data contain around 1,000,000 distinct CDR3 sequences, roughly a quarter of them singletons. These same records also appear under a second study, on T cells of mothers and their children.

Sequencing was performed on blood. The receptors originated from a girl aged 2-10 years in good health.

This chain links TRBV12-3 or TRBV12-4 with TRBJ2-1, with D possibly being TRBD1 (6 bases). V was pared by 6 bases and J by 7 bases, with 25 bases between. The CDR3 is 17 amino acids. The CDR3 DNA is TGTGCCAGCAGACCGGACGAATACGAAATTAGGGGGAATGAGCAGTTCTTC. Translation: CASRPDEYEIRGNEQFF.

This rearrangement joins TRBV6-5 to TRBJ1-5, with a tentative D call TRBD1 (6 bases). The length of the CDR3 is 13 residues. Germline V lookup: CDR1 MNHEY, CDR2 SVGAGI. V gave up 8 bases and J gave up 4 bases, with 12 bases separating them. The CDR3: CASGGGANQPQHF. CDR3 nucleotides: TGTGCCAGCGGCGGGGGCGCGAATCAGCCCCAGCATTTT.

V and J are TRBV3-1 and TRBJ2-3; no clear D gene. Germline V CDR1 and CDR2: LGHDT, YNNKEL (reference sequence). V lost 2 bases and J lost 8, with 11 bases in between. The CDR3 contains 13 residues. The CDR3 coding sequence is TGTGCCAGCAGCCAAACCCGAGAAGGTACGCAGTATTTT. Translated: CASSQTREGTQYF.

J is TRBJ2-5 and V is TRBV29-1; D not certain. The J call may be incorrect, as the DNA end agrees better with TRBJ2-7. CDR1 and CDR2 from the germline V gene are SQVTM and ANQGSEA. CDR3 length equals 12 residues. CDR3 sequence reads: CSVVRAYGEQYF. The CDR3 DNA reads TGCAGCGTTGTAAGGGCGTACGGCGAGCAGTACTTC.

This clonotype was detected a few times. The V call is TRBV4-3, the J call TRBJ2-3, with a possible D match to TRBD2 (6 bases). V gave up 0 bases and J gave up 1 base, with 11 bases separating them. Germline lookup yields CDR1 LGHNA and CDR2 YSLEER. This CDR3 region has 16 residues. DNA of the CDR3: TGCGCCAGCAGCCAAGAGCTGCGGGGAGGCACAGATACGCAGTATTTT. Amino acid sequence: CASSQELRGGTDTQYF.

This sequence joins TRBV18 and TRBJ2-5; TRBD1 agrees at 9 bases. The DNA end lines up better with TRBJ2-7; the J call may be wrong. The V gene's germline CDR1 is KGHSH and CDR2 LQKENI. This CDR3 contains 15 residues. The CDR3 protein is CASSPTGTGTYEQYF. The CDR3 DNA sequence: TGTGCCAGCTCACCCACCGGGACAGGGACCTACGAGCAGTACTTC.

In the case of this clonotype: A read error may account for a junction end that differs from germline. The chain employs TRBV29-1 and TRBJ2-4, with 7 bases matching TRBD1. The CDR3 length is 13 residues. Germline assignment: CDR1 SQVTM and CDR2 ANQGSEA. Here the CDR3 reads CSVRRTGENIQCF. The CDR3 nucleotides are TGCAGCGTCCGGCGGACAGGAGAAAACATTCAGTGCTTC.

CDR3: CASSLSLGVGGTQYF. The CDR3 nucleotides read TGTGCCAGCAGCTTATCGCTAGGGGTCGGAGGGACCCAGTACTTC. The chain couples TRBV7-2 to TRBJ2-5; the D gene could be TRBD1 or TRBD2 (5 bases each). The CDR3 contains 15 residues. Trimming took off 2 bases at V and 7 bases at J, with 17 bases between the two ends. Germline V gives CDR1 SGHTA, CDR2 FQGNSA.

This clonotype was recorded a few times. The chain combines TRBV10-3 with TRBJ2-4; 7 nucleotides match TRBD2. Unmatched junction bases numbered 4, after V lost 11 bases and J lost 0 bases. Per germline, CDR1 ENHRY and CDR2 SYGVKD. The CDR3 covers 13 residues. The CDR3 reads CASGEGAKNIQYF. The CDR3 DNA is TGTGCCTCGGGGGAGGGAGCCAAAAACATTCAGTACTTC.

This clonotype was counted only a few times. J is TRBJ2-1 and V is TRBV3-1; D is ambiguous. Germline assignment: CDR1 LGHDT and CDR2 YNNKEL (reference sequence). The CDR3 is 12 amino acids. V lost 3 bases and J lost 9, with 9 bases in between. The CDR3 DNA follows: TGTGCCAGCAGCCATGGTGGTAGTGAGCAGTTCTTC. It translates to CASSHGGSEQFF.

The chain has TRBV6-6 and TRBJ2-7; D is uncertain. The V gene's germline CDR1 is MNHNY and CDR2 SVGAGI (reference sequence). The CDR3 consists of 13 residues. The ends were cut back, 2 bases at V and 7 bases at J, with 12 bases in the middle. The CDR3 loop reads CASSYNLLGEQYF. The CDR3 DNA is TGTGCCAGCAGTTACAATCTGCTTGGGGAGCAGTACTTC.

J is TRBJ1-2 and V is TRBV6-5, with a tentative D call TRBD1 (5 bases). The ends were cut back, 2 bases at V and 4 bases at J, with 11 bases in the middle. The CDR3 sequence is 14 residues long. The germline gives CDR1 MNHEY, CDR2 SVGAGI. CDR3 nucleotide sequence: TGTGCCAGCAGTTACGGGGGGTTAGCCTATGGCTACACCTTC. Translating it yields CASSYGGLAYGYTF.

This clonotype was counted only a few times. This chain links TRBV27 with TRBJ2-7, with 8 bases identical to TRBD2. The CDR3 is made up of 11 amino acids. CDR1 is MNHEY, CDR2 SMNVEV, per germline (reference sequence). Losses at the gene ends were 10 bases for V and 6 bases for J; bases not matched to a gene: 5. CDR3 sequence reads: CAIKRGTEQYF. Here the CDR3 DNA reads TGTGCCATCAAGCGGGGGACCGAGCAGTACTTC.

The chain uses TRBV19 and TRBJ2-3; perhaps TRBD2 as D (6 bases). Germline V gives CDR1 LNHDA, CDR2 SQIVND (reference sequence). V lost 3 bases and J 1 base, leaving 11 bases between the germline ends. The CDR3 contains 15 residues. The CDR3 DNA is TGTGCCAGTAGTATGACAGCGGGTGGCACAGATACGCAGTATTTT. Encoded protein: CASSMTAGGTDTQYF.

This chain connects TRBV4-1 to TRBJ2-1, with 12 bases identical to TRBD2. J gave up 1 base and V 1 base, and 5 bases lay outside the gene matches. Germline CDR1 MGHRA, CDR2 YSYEKL. The length of the CDR3 is 18 residues. CDR3 DNA sequence: TGCGCCAGCAGCCAAGGACTAGCGGGAGTAGGATCCTACAATGAGCAGTTCTTC. As protein: CASSQGLAGVGSYNEQFF.

This clonotype was counted only a few times. The rearrangement joins TRBV29-1 to TRBJ2-1, with a possible D match to TRBD1 (8 bases). CDR1 is SQVTM and CDR2 is ANQGSEA in the germline V gene. The CDR3 runs to 14 residues. The ends were cut back, 7 bases at V and 4 bases at J, with 17 bases in the middle. CDR3: CSAIEQGGYNEQFF. The DNA for the CDR3 is TGCAGCGCGATCGAACAGGGGGGGTACAATGAGCAGTTCTTC.

Worth noting for this clonotype: At one of its ends the junction is not consistent with the germline gene, which may arise from a read error. The gene calls are TRBV7-9 and TRBJ2-1, with D perhaps TRBD1 or TRBD2 (5 bases each). The CDR3 covers 15 residues. Germline V gene lookup returns CDR1 SEHNR and CDR2 FQNEAQ (reference sequence). CDR3 sequence: CASSSRGDSDNEQFF. The DNA for the CDR3 is TGTGCCAGCAGCTCAAGGGGAGACTCCGACAATGAGCAGTTCTTC. Supplemented by reference TRBV7-9 and TRBJ2-1, the full variable domain reads DTGVSQNPRHKITKRGQNVTFRCDPISEHNRLYWYRQTLGQGPEFLTYFQNEAQLEKSRLLSDRFSAERPKGSFSTLEIQRTEQGDSAMYLCASSSRGDSDNEQFFGPGTRLTVL.

V gene TRBV7-2 combines with J gene TRBJ2-5; D is unclear. The CDR3 sequence is 12 residues long. From germline, CDR1 is SGHTA and CDR2 FQGNSA. V gave up 7 bases and J gave up 5 bases, with 11 bases separating them. The CDR3 region has the DNA TGTGCCAGCACCGATTTTATGGAGACCCAGTACTTC. This translates into CASTDFMETQYF.

In its sample, this clonotype was seen a few times. One junction end does not reproduce the germline sequence, and a read error may be involved. The chain couples TRBV27 to TRBJ2-3; 16 bases align to TRBD2. The germline gives CDR1 MNHEY, CDR2 SMNVEV (reference sequence). The CDR3 consists of 19 residues. The CDR3 DNA reads TGTGCCAGCAGCCCGGGACTAGCGGGAGGGCGCCCCTACACAGATACTCAGTATTTT. Protein product: CASSPGLAGGRPYTDTQYF.

Only a few counts were recorded for this clonotype. In this CDR3 the conserved last residue, phenylalanine or tryptophan, is missing, so a read error is likely. The limits of the CDR3 on the DNA are not certain, so only TCRdb's listed CDR3 is given. The rearrangement links TRBV12-3 or TRBV12-4 to TRBJ1-2. From its first to its last residue, the CDR3 has 11 amino acids. CDR3 sequence: CASSYGDKLYV.

The chain joins TRBV2 to TRBJ1-3, with no clear D. Germline lookup yields CDR1 SNHLY and CDR2 FYNNEI. Trimming removed 7 bases at V and 0 bases at J, with 13 bases between. This CDR3 is built from 15 residues. The CDR3 bases are TGTGCCAGCAAAGTGGGTGGGGACTCTGGAAACACCATATATTTT. This codes for CASKVGGDSGNTIYF.

This clonotype has a handful of counts. The chain employs TRBV29-1 and TRBJ1-1; D gene unclear. Germline CDR1 SQVTM, CDR2 ANQGSEA. V lost 3 bases and J lost 10, with 18 bases in between. The CDR3 sequence is 13 residues long. The CDR3 DNA reads as TGCAGCGTTGAGGGCTACATGGAAGCGGGAGCTTTCTTT. This sequence encodes CSVEGYMEAGAFF.

The rearrangement joins TRBV7-3 to TRBJ2-1, with 9 bases identical to TRBD2. The CDR3 contains 18 residues. Per germline, CDR1 SGHTA and CDR2 FQGTGA. V was clipped by 5 bases and J by 4 bases; unmatched bases: 15. CDR3 region: CASSPWGAGGARYNEQFF. The CDR3 DNA is TGTGCCAGCAGCCCCTGGGGGGCGGGAGGGGCAAGATACAATGAGCAGTTCTTC.

This clonotype has only a few counts. The DNA for the CDR3 is TGTGCCAGCAGCTTGTCGGGAGGGCCGACCGGGGAGCTGTTTTTT. It codes for CASSLSGGPTGELFF. The chain is built from TRBV7-2 and TRBJ2-2; 8 positions agree with TRBD2. The length of the CDR3 is 15 residues. CDR1 is SGHTA and CDR2 is FQGNSA in the germline V gene. Trimming removed 3 bases from V and 5 bases from J; junction bases left unmatched: 5.

In this sample, this clonotype turned up a few times. The chain carries TRBV9 and TRBJ1-6, with D unresolved. Germline loops: CDR1 SGDLS, CDR2 YYNGEE. V was cut by 0 bases and J by 7 bases, with 11 bases left in between. CDR3 length: 15 residues. The CDR3 coding sequence is TGTGCCAGCAGCGTAGAGGAGATGACCAATTCACCCCTCCACTTT. Its protein product is CASSVEEMTNSPLHF.

This clonotype showed up just a few times. The chain joins TRBV7-9 to TRBJ2-5; D call uncertain. The J call is doubtful: the DNA matches TRBJ2-1 better. In germline, CDR1 is SEHNR, CDR2 FQNEAQ (reference sequence). This CDR3 region has 13 residues. The CDR3 loop reads CASSLDPPSRQFF. CDR3 bases: TGTGCCAGCAGCTTAGACCCGCCTAGTAGACAGTTCTTC.

The rearrangement links TRBV7-6 to TRBJ2-5; possible D gene TRBD2, 6 bases. CDR1 and CDR2 (germline): SGHVS, FNYEAQ. This CDR3 is built from 15 residues. The V and J ends lost 6 bases and 4 bases respectively, with 18 bases between them. CDR3 in amino acids: CASSSLKGEVETQYF. The CDR3, as DNA: TGTGCCAGCAGTTCGTTGAAAGGGGAGGTAGAGACCCAGTACTTC.

This clonotype was observed a handful of times. V is TRBV29-1 and J is TRBJ1-1; D remains unclear. The CDR3 extends over 13 amino acids. With 7 bases removed from V and 5 bases from J, the gap between germline ends came to 17 bases. CDR1 and CDR2 from the germline V gene are SQVTM and ANQGSEA. CDR3: CSALLSRGTEAFF. CDR3 DNA sequence: TGCAGCGCCCTTCTATCAAGAGGGACTGAAGCTTTCTTT.

This clonotype was observed a few times. V usage is TRBV7-9 and J usage is TRBJ2-1; 11 bases are shared with TRBD1. V gave up 1 base and J gave up 6 bases; unmatched junction bases: 5. CDR3 length: 16 residues. Germline-derived CDR1 and CDR2 are SEHNR and FQNEAQ (reference sequence). CDR3 sequence (DNA): TGTGCCAGCAGCTTAGTAATGGGACAGGGGGGCAATGAGCAGTTCTTC. It is translated as CASSLVMGQGGNEQFF.

This clonotype was seen a few times. The J gene is TRBJ2-5, the V gene TRBV5-1; TRBD2 agrees at 7 bases. The CDR3 loop spans 15 amino acids. Germline CDR1 is SGHRS and CDR2 is YFSETQ. V trimming: 1 base; J trimming: 2 bases; junction bases outside the gene matches: 5. The CDR3 nucleotides are TGCGCCAGCAGCTTGATTCCTAGCGGTCAAGAGACCCAGTACTTC. As protein: CASSLIPSGQETQYF.